The 21 T cell receptor beta chains presented below share a single source sample, sequenced in a study of Ad26.COV2.S vaccination and SARS-CoV-2 variants (dated by TCRdb to the early 2020s). The treatment or condition label corresponds to: 19 received Ad26.COV2.S at low or high dose, single or two shots; about 5 received placebo; per-sample allocation not given. Repertoires of vaccine and placebo recipients were sequenced from samples taken on day 63 after the first injection. The library was made by the immunoSEQ multiplex PCR assay. TCRdb obtained this table from immuneACCESS and retained in-frame rearrangements with V and J assigned. These tables miss some clones; where compared with another copy, unresolved V genes account for less than half of the shortfall, and the remainder is unexplained. In this sample the table shows about 320,000 clones, 90% of which occur a single time. The top ten clones comprise over 5% of the sample.

The source was peripheral blood, collected in a trial of Ad26.COV2.S vaccine versus placebo. Receptors were obtained from a person aged 18-60 years who received the Ad26.COV2.S COVID-19 vaccine or a placebo.

The CDR3: CASSIRGSHGYTF. The CDR3 coding sequence is TGTGCCAGTAGTATTCGGGGTTCCCATGGCTACACCTTC. V gene TRBV19 combines with J gene TRBJ1-2, with D unclear. V was trimmed by 3 bases and J by 6 bases, leaving 11 bases between them. The CDR3 covers 13 residues. Germline values: CDR1 LNHDA, CDR2 SQIVND (reference sequence).

The chain carries TRBV7-9 and TRBJ2-3; weak D call: TRBD2 (6 bases). The CDR3 is 14 amino acids. The germline V gene has CDR1 SEHNR and CDR2 FQNEAQ (reference sequence). Deletions cut 1 base from V and 2 bases from J, with 7 bases between. CDR3 in DNA: TGTGCCAGCAGCTTAGTGGGACTCACAGATACGCAGTATTTT. This encodes CASSLVGLTDTQYF.

This sequence joins TRBV7-2 and TRBJ2-1; D is unresolved. V gave up 2 bases and J gave up 6 bases, with 8 bases separating them. Germline lookup yields CDR1 SGHTA and CDR2 FQGNSA. There are 13 residues in the CDR3. The CDR3 reads CASSLYASNEQFF. In DNA form, the CDR3 reads TGTGCCAGCAGCTTATACGCGAGCAATGAGCAGTTCTTC.

This clone was seen once. The gene calls are TRBV4-1 and TRBJ2-5, with D unresolved. This CDR3 spans 14 amino acids. V gave up 4 bases and J gave up 5 bases, with 14 bases separating them. In germline, CDR1 is MGHRA, CDR2 YSYEKL. CDR3 DNA: TGCGCCAGCAGCCGAGGAGAGGTTGTGGAGACCCAGTACTTC. This codes for CASSRGEVVETQYF.

The chain carries TRBV6-5 and TRBJ1-5; D is unresolved. CDR3 length: 15 residues. V was trimmed by 4 bases and J by 0 bases, leaving 10 bases between them. CDR1 and CDR2 from the germline V gene are MNHEY and SVGAGI. The CDR3 sequence: CASSSNHYSNQPQHF. Written as DNA, the CDR3 is TGTGCCAGCAGTTCCAACCACTATAGCAATCAGCCCCAGCATTTT.

The chain recombines TRBV5-4 with TRBJ2-7; unclear D gene. Trimming removed 3 bases from V and 0 bases from J, with 10 bases in between. The V gene's germline CDR1 is SGHNT and CDR2 YYREEE (reference sequence). The CDR3 is 14 amino acids. This CDR3 reads CASSSTASSYEQYF. The CDR3 DNA follows: TGTGCCAGCAGCTCCACGGCCAGCTCCTACGAGCAGTACTTC.

The rearrangement links TRBV4-1 to TRBJ1-1, with a weak D call TRBD1 (6 bases). V lost 0 bases to trimming and J lost 1 base, with 15 bases between them. CDR1 is MGHRA and CDR2 is YSYEKL in the germline V gene. The CDR3 loop spans 17 amino acids. The CDR3 loop is CASSQDTDRLGNTEAFF. The CDR3 coding sequence is TGCGCCAGCAGCCAAGATACCGACAGGCTGGGGAACACTGAAGCTTTCTTT.

The chain links TRBV12-5 to TRBJ2-1; 9 bases are a match to TRBD1. CDR3 size: 15 residues. CDR1 and CDR2 (germline): LGHNT, FRNRAP. The V segment lost 5 bases and the J segment 6 bases; nucleotides outside the gene matches: 8. The CDR3 sequence: CASGTGQGRGNEQFF. In DNA form, the CDR3 reads TGTGCTAGTGGTACCGGACAGGGGAGAGGCAATGAGCAGTTCTTC.

This rearrangement joins TRBV6-2 or TRBV6-3 to TRBJ2-1; D may be TRBD2 (6 bases). V gave up 5 bases and J gave up 0 bases, with 8 bases separating them. The CDR3 has 14 residues. From germline, CDR1 is MNHEY and CDR2 SVGEGT. In DNA, the CDR3 is TGTGCCAGCAGTGACGGGAGCTCCTACAATGAGCAGTTCTTC. Translating gives CASSDGSSYNEQFF.

The V gene is TRBV6-6, the J gene TRBJ2-7; 7 bases are shared with TRBD2. The CDR3 is made up of 14 amino acids. After removal of 5 bases from V and 3 bases from J, the junction contained 7 bases not matched to a gene. CDR1 is MNHNY, CDR2 SVGAGI, per germline (reference sequence). CDR3 residues: CASSLLASGYEQYV. Written as DNA, the CDR3 is TGTGCCAGCAGTCTCCTGGCTAGCGGCTACGAGCAGTACGTC.

The chain employs TRBV7-9 and TRBJ1-1; D is unresolved. The CDR3 has 14 residues. The V end lost 2 bases, the J end lost 3 bases, and 10 bases lay between the germline ends. Per the germline V gene, CDR1 is SEHNR and CDR2 is FQNEAQ (reference sequence). The CDR3 region is CASSLHGPDTEAFF. CDR3 in DNA: TGTGCCAGCAGCTTACACGGACCAGACACTGAAGCTTTCTTT.

The V gene is TRBV20-1, the J gene TRBJ1-1, with 7 bases lining up with TRBD1. The junction had 5 bases not matched to a gene; V was cut back by 8 bases and J by 5 bases. The CDR3 covers 11 residues. CDR1 is DFQATT and CDR2 is SNEGSKA in the germline V gene (reference sequence). CDR3 sequence reads: CSQGGRTEAFF. As DNA, the CDR3 is TGCAGTCAGGGGGGGAGGACTGAAGCTTTCTTT.

This chain connects TRBV7-2 to TRBJ2-5; TRBD2 matches 11 bases. CDR1 is SGHTA, CDR2 FQGNSA, per germline. V dropped 5 bases and J dropped 7; count of bases not matched to a gene: 21. This CDR3 region has 19 residues. CDR3 protein: CASSGSSGGRLKVRGTQYF. The DNA of the CDR3 is TGTGCCAGCAGCGGCTCTAGCGGGGGGCGCTTGAAGGTTCGTGGGACCCAGTACTTC.

As to this clone: Different DNA sequences within this sample yield the same CDR3. This chain connects TRBV5-4 to TRBJ1-6; 9 bases fit TRBD1. The length of the CDR3 is 15 residues. With 2 bases clipped from V and 7 bases from J, the junction kept 4 bases outside the gene matches. The germline V gene encodes CDR1 SGHNT and CDR2 YYREEE (reference sequence). This chain's CDR3 is CASSLEGQGNSPLHF. The CDR3 nucleotides are TGTGCCAGCAGCTTAGAGGGACAGGGAAATTCACCCCTCCACTTT.

This chain connects TRBV7-2 to TRBJ1-1; no reliable D call. The CDR3 sequence is 14 residues long. CDR1 is SGHTA and CDR2 is FQGNSA in the germline V gene. Trimming took off 7 bases at V and 0 bases at J, with 12 bases between the two ends. The CDR3 region has the DNA TGTGCCAGCAACTTGGGCGTAATGAACACTGAAGCTTTCTTT. Amino acid sequence: CASNLGVMNTEAFF.

This CDR3 is CASSESGGQGIAWGNQPQHF. The CDR3 DNA is TGTGCCAGCAGTGAAAGTGGGGGACAGGGGATTGCGTGGGGCAATCAGCCCCAGCATTTT. J is TRBJ1-5 and V is TRBV2; 10 bases align to TRBD1. Germline V lookup: CDR1 SNHLY, CDR2 FYNNEI. The junction had 15 bases not matched to a gene; V was cut back by 2 bases and J by 2 bases. The CDR3 spans 20 residues.

V is TRBV7-2 and J is TRBJ2-7; perhaps TRBD2 as D (6 bases). V was shortened by 3 bases and J by 3 bases, with 9 bases between the two germline ends. Germline-derived CDR1 and CDR2 are SGHTA and FQGNSA. This CDR3 contains 13 residues. The CDR3 sequence: CASSLRDHYEQYV. The CDR3, as DNA: TGTGCCAGCAGCTTGCGGGACCACTACGAGCAGTACGTC.

This clone was found once. V gene TRBV6-5 combines with J gene TRBJ1-2; D call uncertain. V shed 7 bases and J shed 7 bases, with 13 bases lying between them. The V gene's germline CDR1 is MNHEY and CDR2 SVGAGI. This CDR3 is built from 12 residues. As DNA, the CDR3 is TGTGCCAGCACCGAGGGAGGGCTTGGCTACACCTTC. It yields the protein CASTEGGLGYTF.

CDR3 in DNA: TGTGCCAGCAGCCTAGGGACAGCCTCTGGAAACACCATATATTTT. The encoded protein is CASSLGTASGNTIYF. V gene TRBV5-6 combines with J gene TRBJ1-3; 7 bases agree with TRBD1. J gave up 0 bases and V 4 bases, and 4 bases lay outside the gene matches. This CDR3 region has 15 residues. CDR1 is SGHDT, CDR2 YYEEEE, per germline.

This chain joins TRBV10-2 and TRBJ1-1, with D tentatively TRBD1 (5 bases). The V gene's germline CDR1 is WSHSY and CDR2 SAAADI. The CDR3 totals 14 residues. The V gene lost 4 bases and the J gene lost 3 bases, with 12 bases spanning the gap. The CDR3 region has the DNA TGCGCCAGCAGTGTAGGGACGTGGGACACTGAAGCTTTCTTT. It codes for CASSVGTWDTEAFF.

V gene TRBV7-8 combines with J gene TRBJ2-3; D is possibly TRBD1 or TRBD2 (6 bases each). Germline V gene lookup returns CDR1 SGHVS and CDR2 FQNEAQ. CDR3 size: 15 residues. Trimming cost V 6 bases and J 0 bases, with 13 bases left between them. The DNA of the CDR3 is TGTGCCAGCAGTTCTCGGAGGGGGAGCACAGATACGCAGTATTTT. Protein product: CASSSRRGSTDTQYF.